The text below deals with one TCR beta chain. The antigen is unknown. The sample belongs to a study of response to subunit inactivated influenza vaccine. TCRdb reprocessed the RT-PCR reads via MiXCR and lists one record per CDR3 protein. The table includes fewer than 400,000 distinct CDR3 sequences, 21% detected once. Trimming shortened V by 0 bases and J by 7 bases, and 6 bases separated the two germline ends. The germline gives CDR1 LNHNV, CDR2 YYDKDF (reference sequence). The CDR3 runs to 13 residues. General observations from the study: There was a suggestion from the authors that each seasonal influenza vaccination recruits few new T cells.

The chain combines TRBV15 with TRBJ1-4; unclear D gene. This receptor was taken from a man in his fifties or sixties who received an inactivated influenza vaccine. Sequenced here: PBMCs from blood, sampled less than 22 months after vaccination. DNA of the CDR3: TGTGCCACCAGCAGAGATCTCAGTGAAAAACTGTTTTTT. It codes for CATSRDLSEKLFF. Variable domain in full (rest from reference TRBV15 and TRBJ1-4): DAMVIQNPRYQVTQFGKPVTLSCSQTLNHNVMYWYQQKSSQAPKLLFHYYDKDFNNEADTPDNFQSRRPNTSFCFLDIRSPGLGDTAMYLCATSRDLSEKLFFGSGTQLSVL.